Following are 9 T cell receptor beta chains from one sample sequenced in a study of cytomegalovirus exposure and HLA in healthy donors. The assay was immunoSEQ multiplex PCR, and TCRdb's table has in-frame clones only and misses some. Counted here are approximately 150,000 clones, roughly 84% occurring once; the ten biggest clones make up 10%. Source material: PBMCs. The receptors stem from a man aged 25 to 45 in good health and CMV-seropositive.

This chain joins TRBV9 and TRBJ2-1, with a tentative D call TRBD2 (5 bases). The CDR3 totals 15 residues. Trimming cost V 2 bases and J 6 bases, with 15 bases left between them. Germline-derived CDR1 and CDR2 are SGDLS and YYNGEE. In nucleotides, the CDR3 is TGTGCCAGCAGCGTCGGCCTAGCTGGAAGCAATGAGCAGTTCTTC. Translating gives CASSVGLAGSNEQFF.

Here the CDR3 reads CAISESTGETTEAFF. DNA for the CDR3: TGTGCCATCAGTGAGTCTACAGGGGAGACCACTGAAGCTTTCTTT. J is TRBJ1-1 and V is TRBV10-3, with 7 positions matching TRBD1. The CDR3 spans 15 residues. The V and J ends lost 0 bases and 4 bases, in that order; junction bases with no gene match: 5. Germline V CDR1 and CDR2: ENHRY, SYGVKD.

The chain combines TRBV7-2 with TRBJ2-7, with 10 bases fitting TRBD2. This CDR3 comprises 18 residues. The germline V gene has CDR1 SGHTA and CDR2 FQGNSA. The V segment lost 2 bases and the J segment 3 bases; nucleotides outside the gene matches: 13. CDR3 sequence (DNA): TGTGCCAGCAGCTTACGACTAGCGGGCAACCCCCCCGACTACGAGCAGTACTTC. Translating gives CASSLRLAGNPPDYEQYF.

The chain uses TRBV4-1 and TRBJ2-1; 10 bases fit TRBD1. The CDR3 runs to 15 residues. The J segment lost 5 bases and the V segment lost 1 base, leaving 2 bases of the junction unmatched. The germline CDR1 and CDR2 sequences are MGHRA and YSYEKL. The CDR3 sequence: CASSQGQGANNEQFF. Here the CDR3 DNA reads TGCGCCAGCAGCCAAGGACAGGGGGCGAACAATGAGCAGTTCTTC.

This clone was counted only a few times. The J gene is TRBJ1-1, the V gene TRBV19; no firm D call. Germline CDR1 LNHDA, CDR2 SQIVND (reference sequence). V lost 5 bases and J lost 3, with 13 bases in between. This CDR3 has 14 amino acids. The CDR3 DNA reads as TGTGCCAGTAGTCCCCGCCGAGAGCACACTGAAGCTTTCTTT. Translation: CASSPRREHTEAFF.

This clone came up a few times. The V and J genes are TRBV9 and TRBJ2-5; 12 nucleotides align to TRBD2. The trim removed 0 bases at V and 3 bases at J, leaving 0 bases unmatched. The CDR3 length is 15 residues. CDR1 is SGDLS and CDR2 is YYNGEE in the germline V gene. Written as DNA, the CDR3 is TGTGCCAGCAGCGTAGGACTAGCGGGAGAAGAGACCCAGTACTTC. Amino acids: CASSVGLAGEETQYF.

CDR3 in DNA: TGTGCCAGCGCAGTGTCCCAGGGACAGGGGAGTATTACCGGGGAGCTGTTTTTT. Translating it yields CASAVSQGQGSITGELFF. The chain has TRBV27 and TRBJ2-2; TRBD1 aligns across 10 bases. This CDR3 is built from 18 residues. The junction had 17 bases not matched to a gene; V was cut back by 8 bases and J by 5 bases. CDR1 and CDR2 (germline): MNHEY, SMNVEV (reference sequence).

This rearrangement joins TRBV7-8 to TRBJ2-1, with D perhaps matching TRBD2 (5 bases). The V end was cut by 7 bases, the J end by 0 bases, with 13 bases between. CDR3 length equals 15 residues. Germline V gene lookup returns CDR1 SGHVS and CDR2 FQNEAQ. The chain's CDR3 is CASTSHEGSYNEQFF. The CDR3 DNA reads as TGTGCCAGCACCTCCCACGAGGGCTCCTACAATGAGCAGTTCTTC.

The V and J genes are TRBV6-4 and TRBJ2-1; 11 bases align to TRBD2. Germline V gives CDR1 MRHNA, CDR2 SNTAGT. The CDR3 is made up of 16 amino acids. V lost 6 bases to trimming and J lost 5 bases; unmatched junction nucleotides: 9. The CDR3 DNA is TGTGCCAGCAGCTATCCGGGACTAGCGGAAAACAATGAGCAGTTCTTC. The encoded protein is CASSYPGLAENNEQFF.